A single sample gave rise to the 29 T cell receptor beta chains below, sequenced in a study of T-cell memory formation after mild COVID-19. TCRdb passed the 5' RACE reads through MiXCR, listing each CDR3 protein once. The sample has around 530,000 distinct CDR3 sequences, roughly 21% seen once; the top ten hold about 8.7%. Input material: PBMCs or a T cell subset sorted from them (not recorded which). Receptor source: an adult woman who had mild COVID-19 (a few samples of this study predate the infection). Cell type and time point are not known.

This clonotype was picked up a small number of times. The chain recombines TRBV7-9 with TRBJ2-5, with 7 bases aligning to TRBD2. J lost 3 bases, V lost 3 bases, and 16 bases had no gene match. The CDR3 sequence is 18 residues long. CDR1 is SEHNR, CDR2 FQNEAQ, per germline (reference sequence). CDR3: CASSFEPLPGLRKETQYF. Written as DNA, the CDR3 is TGTGCCAGCAGCTTCGAGCCTCTCCCGGGACTACGTAAAGAGACCCAGTACTTC.

This clonotype was picked up a small number of times. The V and J genes are TRBV12-3 or TRBV12-4 and TRBJ2-3; a possible D gene is TRBD1 (5 bases). Trimming cost V 6 bases and J 2 bases, with 12 bases left between them. The CDR3 consists of 14 residues. This CDR3 reads CASSFQGNTDTQYF. CDR3 DNA: TGTGCCAGCAGCTTCCAGGGCAACACAGATACGCAGTATTTT.

A few counts support this clonotype. The chain is built from TRBV6-6 and TRBJ2-1, with TRBD1 matching 7 bases. The V segment lost 5 bases and the J segment 8 bases; nucleotides outside the gene matches: 3. The CDR3 is 12 amino acids. The germline CDR1 and CDR2 sequences are MNHNY and SVGAGI (reference sequence). Here the CDR3 reads CASSPTGHEQFF. The CDR3 coding sequence is TGTGCCAGCAGTCCGACAGGGCATGAGCAGTTCTTC.

This clonotype has a handful of counts. CDR3: CASSRTGLAGANEQFF. CDR3 in DNA: TGCGCCAGCAGCAGAACTGGACTAGCGGGAGCCAATGAGCAGTTCTTC. V usage is TRBV5-1 and J usage is TRBJ2-1, with 13 bases lining up with TRBD2. The CDR3 sequence is 16 residues long. The germline CDR1 and CDR2 sequences are SGHRS and YFSETQ. V trimming: 4 bases; J trimming: 6 bases; junction bases outside the gene matches: 7. The full variable domain, rest sourced from reference TRBV5-1 and TRBJ2-1, is KAGVTQTPRYLIKTRGQQVTLSCSPISGHRSVSWYQQTPGQGLQFLFEYFSETQRNKGNFPGRFSGRQFSNSRSEMNVSTLELGDSALYLCASSRTGLAGANEQFFGPGTRLTVL.

V and J are TRBV29-1 and TRBJ2-3; no reliable D call. The germline V gene has CDR1 SQVTM and CDR2 ANQGSEA. The CDR3 consists of 12 residues. V gave up 6 bases and J gave up 1 base, with 8 bases separating them. CDR3 sequence (DNA): TGCAGCGTAATGGACGGCACAGATACGCAGTATTTT. Translating gives CSVMDGTDTQYF.

This clonotype was counted between two and nine times. The genes are TRBV20-1 and TRBJ1-1; D is perhaps TRBD1 (6 bases). CDR1 is DFQATT, CDR2 SNEGSKA, per germline (reference sequence). Deletions cut 2 bases from V and 4 bases from J, with 17 bases between. The CDR3 covers 15 residues. The CDR3 is CSARRGGQSATEAFF. Here the CDR3 DNA reads TGCAGTGCTAGAAGGGGCGGACAGTCGGCCACTGAAGCTTTCTTT.

In its sample, this clonotype was seen many times. This chain links TRBV7-3 with TRBJ2-1; the match to TRBD2 covers 13 bases. The length of the CDR3 is 15 residues. Trimming cost V 3 bases and J 9 bases; bases outside gene matches: 5. Germline V gene data show CDR1 as SGHTA and CDR2 as FQGTGA. The CDR3 coding sequence is TGTGCCAGCAGCTTGGAACTAGCGGGAGGGGGTGAGCAGTTCTTC. As protein: CASSLELAGGGEQFF.

Only a few counts were recorded for this clonotype. The rearrangement links TRBV20-1 to TRBJ2-7; the D is unclear. V was pared by 3 bases and J by 2 bases, with 11 bases between. This CDR3 is built from 13 residues. CDR1 and CDR2 from the germline V gene are DFQATT and SNEGSKA (reference sequence). CDR3: CSARDGQTYEQYF. For the CDR3, the DNA is TGCAGTGCTAGGGACGGGCAGACCTACGAGCAGTACTTC.

This clonotype was seen a handful of times. The gene calls are TRBV20-1 and TRBJ2-7; TRBD2 matches at 8 bases. The CDR3 loop spans 13 amino acids. Trimming took 5 bases from V and 6 from J; bases not matched to a gene: 9. Germline V gene data show CDR1 as DFQATT and CDR2 as SNEGSKA (reference sequence). The CDR3 spells CSAGREGPTEQYF. The CDR3 nucleotides are TGCAGTGCTGGTCGGGAGGGCCCCACCGAGCAGTACTTC.

This clonotype was recorded a few times. V and J are TRBV18 and TRBJ1-1, with TRBD1 identical over 10 bases. CDR1 and CDR2 from the germline V gene are KGHSH and LQKENI. J gave up 1 base and V 3 bases, and 5 bases lay outside the gene matches. The CDR3 runs 16 residues. CDR3 sequence reads: CASSPPGQGGNTEAFF. The CDR3 coding sequence is TGTGCCAGCTCACCTCCCGGACAGGGGGGGAACACTGAAGCTTTCTTT. Using reference TRBV18 and TRBJ1-1 for the parts outside the CDR3, the full variable domain is NAGVMQNPRHLVRRRGQEARLRCSPMKGHSHVYWYRQLPEEGLKFMVYLQKENIIDESGMPKERFSAEFPKEGPSILRIQQVVRGDSAAYFCASSPPGQGGNTEAFFGQGTRLTVV.

This clonotype was detected a few times. The chain is built from TRBV24-1 and TRBJ1-5; 8 bases match TRBD1. This CDR3 is 16 amino acids long. Per the germline V gene, CDR1 is KGHDR and CDR2 is SFDVKD. Trimming cost V 2 bases and J 8 bases; bases outside gene matches: 10. The CDR3 region is CATSDSKADRVEPQHF. Written as DNA, the CDR3 is TGTGCCACCAGTGATTCCAAAGCGGACAGGGTAGAGCCCCAGCATTTT.

The J gene is TRBJ1-5, the V gene TRBV27, with a possible D match to TRBD1 (5 bases). This CDR3 region has 15 residues. The germline gives CDR1 MNHEY, CDR2 SMNVEV (reference sequence). V lost 6 bases and J 4 bases, leaving 16 bases between the germline ends. CDR3 DNA: TGTGCCAGCAGACCACGGGGGGGGGGTAATCAGCCCCAGCATTTT. This encodes CASRPRGGGNQPQHF.

This clonotype occurred once. The rearrangement links TRBV7-8 to TRBJ2-3, with D perhaps matching TRBD1 or TRBD2 (6 bases each). V shed 4 bases and J shed 4 bases, with 18 bases lying between them. CDR1 is SGHVS and CDR2 is FQNEAQ in the germline V gene. The length of the CDR3 is 16 residues. This chain's CDR3 is CASSSRAGHLPDTQYF. Here the CDR3 DNA reads TGTGCCAGCAGCTCCAGGGCGGGACACCTACCAGATACGCAGTATTTT.

The chain recombines TRBV29-1 with TRBJ2-2; 8 bases map to TRBD1. V dropped 3 bases and J dropped 4; count of bases not matched to a gene: 7. CDR3 length: 15 residues. The germline CDR1 and CDR2 sequences are SQVTM and ANQGSEA. In nucleotides, the CDR3 is TGCAGCGTTGAGGTTGCGGACAGGGCCACCGGGGAGCTGTTTTTT. This sequence encodes CSVEVADRATGELFF.

The chain joins TRBV20-1 to TRBJ1-5; possible D gene TRBD1, 5 bases. Trimming took off 5 bases at V and 1 base at J, with 12 bases between the two ends. Looked up from germline, CDR1 is DFQATT and CDR2 is SNEGSKA (reference sequence). The CDR3 extends over 14 amino acids. The CDR3 spells CSARQGGSNQPQHF. The DNA for the CDR3 is TGCAGTGCTCGGCAGGGCGGGAGCAATCAGCCCCAGCATTTT.

This clonotype was counted between two and nine times. The CDR3 loop reads CSVEDLGELFF. The DNA of the CDR3 is TGCAGCGTTGAAGATCTGGGGGAACTGTTTTTT. This rearrangement joins TRBV29-1 to TRBJ1-4; D is possibly TRBD1 (5 bases). This CDR3 has 11 amino acids. Germline values: CDR1 SQVTM, CDR2 ANQGSEA. The V end lost 0 bases, the J end lost 12 bases, and 8 bases lay between the germline ends.

The V and J genes are TRBV27 and TRBJ2-1; D may match TRBD1 or TRBD2 (5 bases each). V was cut by 8 bases and J by 6 bases, with 14 bases left in between. The CDR3 runs 13 residues. From germline, CDR1 is MNHEY and CDR2 SMNVEV (reference sequence). In DNA form, the CDR3 reads TGTGCCAGCGAATTGAGGGGTCGCAATGAGCAGTTCTTC. This encodes CASELRGRNEQFF.

V is TRBV6-2 or TRBV6-3 and J is TRBJ2-7; TRBD2 aligns across 10 bases. V gave up 3 bases and J gave up 5 bases; unmatched junction bases: 7. CDR1 is MNHEY, CDR2 SVGEGT, per germline. This CDR3 comprises 15 residues. CDR3 nucleotide sequence: TGTGCCAGCAGTTATTCTAGCGGGAGTAGCCACGAGCAGTACTTC. Amino acid sequence: CASSYSSGSSHEQYF.

About this clonotype itself: One end of the junction fails to match germline, which may point to a read error. The rearrangement joins TRBV4-1 to TRBJ1-1, with a possible D match to TRBD1 (5 bases). Germline V gene data show CDR1 as MGHRA and CDR2 as YSYEKL. CDR3 size: 16 residues. The CDR3 loop reads CDSSQVLGRGNTEAFF. The CDR3 DNA follows: TGCGACAGCAGCCAAGTATTGGGGCGTGGGAACACTGAAGCTTTCTTT.

V usage is TRBV10-3 and J usage is TRBJ1-1, with TRBD1 matching over 9 bases. From germline, CDR1 is ENHRY and CDR2 SYGVKD. The CDR3 sequence is 22 residues long. V lost 5 bases, J lost 5 bases, and 30 bases stayed unmatched. The CDR3 here is CAISKSPGQGLLSQGGTTEAFF. For the CDR3, the DNA is TGTGCCATCAGTAAATCACCGGGACAGGGCCTACTAAGCCAGGGAGGAACAACTGAAGCTTTCTTT.

For the CDR3, the DNA is TGTGCCAGCAGTCAGGAACCCGGACGGTCGAACACTGAAGCTTTCTTT. This translates into CASSQEPGRSNTEAFF. V gene TRBV14 combines with J gene TRBJ1-1; the D is unclear. The CDR3 has 16 residues. V lost 6 bases and J 1 base, leaving 18 bases between the germline ends. In germline, CDR1 is SGHDN, CDR2 FVKESK.

This clonotype was found a few times. V usage is TRBV12-3 or TRBV12-4 and J usage is TRBJ2-1; 11 bases line up with TRBD2. The CDR3 totals 16 residues. J lost 4 bases, V lost 6 bases, and 8 bases had no gene match. In DNA form, the CDR3 reads TGTGCCAGCAGATTTACCCTAGCGGGAGGTTACAATGAGCAGTTCTTC. It specifies CASRFTLAGGYNEQFF.

This clonotype was seen a few times. The CDR3 spells CASSDRGAYEQYF. DNA for the CDR3: TGTGCCAGCAGCGACAGGGGGGCCTACGAGCAGTACTTC. This chain links TRBV7-6 with TRBJ2-7; 9 positions agree with TRBD1. Germline V gene data show CDR1 as SGHVS and CDR2 as FNYEAQ. J lost 2 bases, V lost 5 bases, and 1 base had no gene match. CDR3 length: 13 amino acids.

The rearrangement joins TRBV5-1 to TRBJ1-6; D gene ambiguous. V dropped 0 bases and J dropped 5 bases, with 12 bases sitting between them. This CDR3 is 16 amino acids long. CDR1 is SGHRS, CDR2 YFSETQ, per germline. The CDR3 nucleotides are TGCGCCAGCAGCTTGGGCCCGGACCGCGATAATTCACCCCTCCACTTT. Protein sequence: CASSLGPDRDNSPLHF.

The table lists this clonotype with a few counts. The chain links TRBV5-4 to TRBJ1-1; perhaps TRBD1 as D (6 bases). From germline, CDR1 is SGHNT and CDR2 YYREEE (reference sequence). The CDR3 is 15 amino acids. Trimming pared 4 bases from V and 2 bases from J, leaving 15 bases between. CDR3 nucleotides: TGTGCCAGCAGCACGAGGACAGACGTTAACACTGAAGCTTTCTTT. This codes for CASSTRTDVNTEAFF.

This clonotype was counted at least ten times. For the CDR3, the DNA is TGTGCCAGCAGTTACGCGGGGACTGAAGCTTTCTTT. The encoded protein is CASSYAGTEAFF. The rearrangement uses TRBV6-5 and TRBJ1-1; no clear D gene. CDR1 is MNHEY, CDR2 SVGAGI, per germline. The CDR3 sequence is 12 residues long. V was pared by 2 bases and J by 5 bases, with 6 bases between.

The V and J genes are TRBV7-2 and TRBJ1-5, with D unclear. Trimming shortened V by 5 bases and J by 0 bases, and 11 bases separated the two germline ends. CDR3 size: 15 residues. Per the germline V gene, CDR1 is SGHTA and CDR2 is FQGNSA. For the CDR3, the DNA is TGTGCCAGCAGCCAAGAACCCTATAGCAATCAGCCCCAGCATTTT. It encodes CASSQEPYSNQPQHF.

This clonotype was counted at least ten times. The CDR3 nucleotides read TGTGCCAGCAGCCAAGCTATCATGGAGGGACAGGGGTACTACAATGAGCAGTTCTTC. Translating it yields CASSQAIMEGQGYYNEQFF. This chain joins TRBV3-1 and TRBJ2-1, with 10 bases that match TRBD1. CDR3 length: 19 residues. Germline lookup yields CDR1 LGHDT and CDR2 YNNKEL (reference sequence). The V and J ends lost 1 base and 3 bases, in that order; junction bases with no gene match: 12.

This clonotype was detected only a few times. The genes are TRBV4-1 and TRBJ1-3; D uncertain. V lost 4 bases and J lost 0, with 16 bases in between. The CDR3 covers 17 residues. CDR1 and CDR2 (germline): MGHRA, YSYEKL. The CDR3 sequence is CASSPLGRTPSGNTIYF. CDR3 nucleotides: TGCGCCAGCAGCCCGCTCGGTCGGACGCCCTCTGGAAACACCATATATTTT.